This TCR beta chain was sequenced for a study of blood T cell repertoires in COVID-19. The participants were between 18 and 89 years old and came from roughly 24 US areas. CDR3 length: 14 amino acids. Germline V gene sequence: CDR1 SGHRS, CDR2 YFSETQ. V was trimmed by 0 bases and J by 5 bases, leaving 11 bases between them. Authors' data handling: Cell counts per sample came from amplifying reference gene primers. The repertoire was sequenced with immunoSEQ multiplex PCR; TCRdb's copy has only in-frame clones and lacks some. V and J calls and clone size come straight from that table; D and trimming were deduced from the DNA. In the table there are roughly 190,000 clones, roughly 83% of which are singletons.

Material for sequencing was PBMCs or T cells enriched from blood (not recorded which). The receptor's source is a woman aged 30 to 39 who had recovered from COVID-19. The chain combines TRBV5-1 with TRBJ1-2, with a possible D match to TRBD1 (5 bases). Written as DNA, the CDR3 is TGCGCCAGCAGCTTGGGGCAGGGCTCTTATGGCTACACCTTC. Its protein product is CASSLGQGSYGYTF.